These T cell receptor beta chains were read from a single sample in a study of vaccination and CD4 T cells after COVID-19. In TCRdb, the PCR reads were re-called with MiXCR into one record per CDR3 protein. This sample yields 15,000 or so distinct CDR3 sequences, of which under 55% are seen a single time; 20% belongs to the top ten. Their cognate antigens are unknown. Sample: CD4+ T cells from blood, cultured in vitro, taken before SARS-CoV-2 vaccination. These receptor sequences come from a human donor who received a COVID-19 vaccine. Each CDR3 is given with its conserved first and last residue. The D gene is left open where the match is weak. Rows give clone size only sometimes, using once, few, many, or a class for an expanded clone.

D	V	J	size	CDR3	DNA
-	TRBV30	TRBJ1-1	-	CAWMSDRPNTEAFF	TGTGCCTGGATGTCGGACAGACCGAACACTGAAGCTTTCTTT
TRBD1	TRBV5-8	TRBJ2-2	-	CASSPARRQGDTGELFF	TGTGCCAGCAGCCCGGCCCGGCGACAGGGGGACACCGGGGAGCTGTTTTTT
TRBD2	TRBV3-1	TRBJ2-2	-	CASSHNAGGGLSLGELFF	TGTGCCAGCAGCCACAACGCGGGGGGGGGCCTTAGCCTCGGGGAGCTGTTTTTT
TRBD2	TRBV7-3	TRBJ2-7	-	CASSYSGGGNEQYF	TGTGCCAGCAGCTATAGCGGGGGTGGAAACGAGCAGTACTTC
-	TRBV18	TRBJ2-2	-	CASSPGTGELFF	TGTGCCAGCTCACCAGGGACCGGGGAGCTGTTTTTT
-	TRBV20-1	TRBJ1-5	-	CSAGGTPFSTLNQPQHF	TGCAGTGCTGGCGGGACTCCATTCTCCACTCTTAATCAGCCCCAGCATTTT
TRBD1	TRBV7-9	TRBJ1-2	few	CASSLSTGTGYGYTF	TGTGCCAGCAGCCTAAGCACCGGGACAGGATATGGCTACACCTTC
-	TRBV10-3	TRBJ2-5	-	CAIRASLMGLGYF	TGTGCCATCAGAGCCTCCTTAATGGGCCTTGGGTACTTC
-	TRBV11-3	TRBJ2-2	-	CASSLDRGNTGELFF	TGTGCCAGCAGCTTAGACAGGGGCAACACCGGGGAGCTGTTTTTT
TRBD2	TRBV6-5	TRBJ2-2	few	CASSYSTSGGAGELFF	TGTGCCAGCAGTTACTCGACGAGCGGGGGGGCCGGGGAGCTGTTTTTT
-	TRBV6-1	TRBJ2-7	-	CASSPFLQGAYEQYF	TGTGCCAGCAGTCCTTTCTTACAGGGTGCCTACGAGCAGTACTTC
-	TRBV6-5	TRBJ2-2	-	CASSYSGRNTGELFF	TGTGCCAGCAGTTACTCAGGAAGGAACACCGGGGAGCTGTTTTTT
TRBD2	TRBV20-1	TRBJ2-7	few	CSVQRGPYEQYF	TGCAGTGTCCAGCGGGGGCCCTACGAGCAGTACTTC
TRBD1	TRBV6-5	TRBJ1-2	few	CASSYTTTQGAYGYTF	TGTGCCAGCAGTTACACGACAACCCAGGGGGCATATGGCTACACCTTC
-	TRBV12-5	TRBJ1-3	-	CASGATGTGNTIYF	TGTGCTAGTGGTGCTACAGGGACTGGAAACACCATATATTTT
-	TRBV19	TRBJ1-2	-	CASSKMWGYTF	TGTGCCAGTAGTAAGATGTGGGGCTACACCTTC
-	TRBV19	TRBJ1-6	few	CASSPGNSPLHF	TGTGCCAGTAGTCCGGGAAATTCACCCCTCCACTTT
TRBD2	TRBV20-1	TRBJ2-3	few	CSARATSGGLTDTQYF	TGCAGTGCTAGAGCCACTAGCGGGGGCCTCACAGATACGCAGTATTTT
-	TRBV5-1	TRBJ1-5	-	CASSLDGQPQHF	TGCGCCAGCAGCTTGGACGGACAGCCCCAGCATTTT
TRBD1	TRBV6-2/TRBV6-3	TRBJ2-7	-	CASSWDSTSYEQYF	TGTGCCAGCAGTTGGGACAGCACTTCCTACGAGCAGTACTTC
-	TRBV19	TRBJ1-1	-	CASSRRELNTEAFF	TGTGCCAGTAGTAGAAGGGAACTTAACACTGAAGCTTTCTTT
-	TRBV5-1	TRBJ1-1	-	CASSPVVNTEAFF	TGCGCCAGCAGCCCCGTAGTGAACACTGAAGCTTTCTTT
TRBD1	TRBV20-1	TRBJ1-1	few	CSAPNTGEGTEAFF	TGCAGTGCCCCGAATACAGGGGAGGGCACTGAAGCTTTCTTT
-	TRBV28	TRBJ1-6	-	CASRTLEGNSPLHF	TGTGCCAGCCGCACCCTGGAGGGAAATTCACCCCTCCACTTT
-	TRBV6-5	TRBJ1-2	few	CASSYVSGNDYGYTF	TGTGCCAGCAGTTACGTTTCAGGGAATGACTATGGCTACACCTTC
TRBD2	TRBV20-1	TRBJ2-3	few	CSASFQRGGDSDTQYF	TGCAGTGCTAGTTTCCAGCGGGGGGGAGATTCAGATACGCAGTATTTT
-	TRBV6-1	TRBJ2-3	few	CASSEFPAGTTGTDTQYF	TGTGCCAGCAGTGAATTCCCAGCGGGGACAACTGGCACAGATACGCAGTATTTT
TRBD2	TRBV30	TRBJ2-1	few	CAWDTGGLAANEQFF	TGTGCCTGGGATACAGGGGGACTAGCGGCCAATGAGCAGTTCTTC
-	TRBV19	TRBJ2-7	few	CASSILRDSYEQYF	TGTGCCAGTAGTATCCTCAGGGACTCCTACGAGCAGTACTTC
TRBD2	TRBV6-5	TRBJ2-1	large	CASSYSSGTSDHGEQFF	TGTGCCAGCAGTTACTCCTCCGGGACTAGCGACCATGGGGAGCAGTTCTTC
-	TRBV9	TRBJ1-3	-	CASSVTTGSSGNTIYF	TGTGCCAGCAGCGTCACTACAGGCAGCTCTGGAAACACCATATATTTT
-	TRBV12-3/TRBV12-4	TRBJ1-5	few	CASSGNSNQPQHF	TGTGCCAGCAGTGGGAATAGCAATCAGCCCCAGCATTTT
TRBD1	TRBV19	TRBJ1-2	-	CASSLFSFGTGNGGYTF	TGTGCCAGTAGTTTATTCTCATTCGGGACAGGGAACGGTGGCTACACCTTC
-	TRBV24-1	TRBJ2-7	-	CATSDVYSYEQYF	TGTGCCACCAGTGATGTATACAGCTACGAGCAGTACTTC
TRBD1	TRBV20-1	TRBJ1-4	-	CSARPPTGATNEKLFF	TGCAGTGCCAGACCCCCCACAGGGGCAACTAATGAAAAACTGTTTTTT
-	TRBV24-1	TRBJ2-5	-	CATSDPTTPYQETQYF	TGTGCCACCAGTGATCCGACTACTCCGTACCAAGAGACCCAGTACTTC
TRBD2	TRBV20-1	TRBJ2-3	few	CSAHGGGTDTQYF	TGCAGTGCCCACGGGGGGGGCACAGATACGCAGTATTTT
-	TRBV10-1	TRBJ2-7	-	CASSESQGTEQYF	TGCGCCAGCAGTGAGTCGCAGGGAACTGAGCAGTACTTC
-	TRBV6-1	TRBJ1-2	-	CASRDRGWDGYTF	TGTGCCAGCAGAGATCGGGGTTGGGATGGCTACACCTTC
-	TRBV20-1	TRBJ2-3	few	CSASGGRLDTQYF	TGCAGTGCTAGCGGGGGGCGATTAGATACGCAGTATTTT
TRBD1	TRBV20-1	TRBJ1-1	few	CSAAPGTGRNTEAFF	TGCAGTGCTGCCCCCGGGACAGGGAGGAACACTGAAGCTTTCTTT
-	TRBV19	TRBJ1-5	-	CASSVSGRNQPQHF	TGTGCCAGTAGTGTCTCAGGGAGGAATCAGCCCCAGCATTTT
-	TRBV12-3/TRBV12-4	TRBJ1-5	-	CASSTPLDGSNQPQHF	TGTGCCAGCAGCACCCCTCTGGATGGAAGCAATCAGCCCCAGCATTTT
-	TRBV6-1	TRBJ1-5	-	CASIRTGSNQPQHF	TGTGCCAGCATTCGAACAGGTTCCAATCAGCCCCAGCATTTT
TRBD1	TRBV6-1	TRBJ2-7	few	CASSRDRGHEQYF	TGTGCCAGCAGCCGGGACAGGGGACACGAGCAGTACTTC
TRBD2	TRBV2	TRBJ2-5	-	CASSGESRGNQETQYF	TGTGCCAGCAGTGGGGAGTCGCGGGGGAATCAAGAGACCCAGTACTTC
-	TRBV2	TRBJ2-3	-	CASHSTDTQYF	TGTGCCAGCCATAGCACAGATACGCAGTATTTT
-	TRBV27	TRBJ2-5	-	CASSGGVKETQYF	TGTGCCAGCAGCGGGGGAGTGAAAGAGACCCAGTACTTC
-	TRBV10-1	TRBJ2-5	-	CASSESTETSTQYF	TGCGCCAGCAGTGAGTCGACTGAGACTAGTACCCAGTACTTC
-	TRBV10-3	TRBJ1-1	-	CAINGAGRENTEAFF	TGTGCCATCAATGGGGCAGGACGTGAGAACACTGAAGCTTTCTTT
TRBD1	TRBV2	TRBJ1-1	-	CASSRQGARTEAFF	TGTGCCAGCAGTCGACAGGGGGCTAGGACTGAAGCTTTCTTT
TRBD1	TRBV6-5	TRBJ1-2	few	CASSSSRRDRGVGGYTF	TGTGCCAGCAGTTCATCCCGCCGGGACAGGGGAGTCGGTGGCTACACCTTC
-	TRBV24-1	TRBJ2-1	-	CATSQGGAGSSYNEQFF	TGTGCCACCTCTCAGGGGGGGGCGGGGAGCTCCTACAATGAGCAGTTCTTC
TRBD1	TRBV27	TRBJ1-2	-	CASSLSSGGAYGYTF	TGTGCCAGCAGTTTATCGTCAGGGGGAGCCTATGGCTACACCTTC
TRBD1	TRBV7-2	TRBJ1-2	few	CASSSPGQGYGYTF	TGTGCCAGCAGCTCACCGGGACAGGGCTATGGCTACACCTTC
TRBD2	TRBV19	TRBJ2-3	-	CASSPSGGSTSTDTQYF	TGTGCCAGTAGTCCTAGCGGGGGATCGACTAGCACAGATACGCAGTATTTT